These 31 T cell receptor beta chains were all obtained from the same sample, sequenced in a study of blood T cell repertoires in COVID-19. Profiling relied on immunoSEQ multiplex PCR, and the TCRdb table lists in-frame clones only, not all of them. Of a few hundred thousand clones in the sample, 70% to 85% were seen once. Sequencing was done on a sample of PBMCs or T cells enriched from blood (not recorded which). The source is a man aged 35-49 years who had recovered from COVID-19.

This chain joins TRBV5-8 and TRBJ1-4; tentative D call: TRBD1 (6 bases). Looked up from germline, CDR1 is SGHTS and CDR2 is YDEGEE. The CDR3 length is 18 residues. V lost 4 bases to trimming and J lost 0 bases, with 19 bases between them. The CDR3 here is CASSQMTGARATNEKLFF. CDR3 sequence (DNA): TGTGCCAGCAGCCAGATGACAGGCGCCCGAGCAACTAATGAAAAACTGTTTTTT.

The genes are TRBV28 and TRBJ2-3; 9 bases line up with TRBD1. This CDR3 spans 15 amino acids. V lost 5 bases and J lost 1; bases outside the gene matches: 4. In germline, CDR1 is MDHEN, CDR2 SYDVKM. CDR3 region: CASSGTGLGTDTQYF. The DNA for the CDR3 is TGTGCCAGCAGTGGGACAGGGCTGGGCACAGATACGCAGTATTTT.

The J gene is TRBJ1-5, the V gene TRBV19; 10 nucleotides align to TRBD1. The V gene end was trimmed by 10 bases and the J gene end by 6 bases; junction bases not matched to a gene: 9. Looked up from germline, CDR1 is LNHDA and CDR2 is SQIVND (reference sequence). This CDR3 has 14 amino acids. The CDR3 DNA follows: TGTGCCACTCGAGCGGACAGGGGGTCTCAGCCCCAGCATTTT. It yields the protein CATRADRGSQPQHF.

The rearrangement links TRBV5-4 to TRBJ1-4; tentatively, D is TRBD1 (5 bases). Per germline, CDR1 SGHNT and CDR2 YYREEE (reference sequence). V lost 3 bases to trimming and J lost 7 bases, with 13 bases between them. This CDR3 comprises 14 residues. CDR3 nucleotide sequence: TGTGCCAGCAGCTCTAAAAGGGGAAGTGAAAAACTGTTTTTT. It encodes CASSSKRGSEKLFF.

The rearrangement links TRBV5-8 to TRBJ2-1; TRBD1 matches at 12 bases. V was clipped by 4 bases and J by 2 bases; unmatched bases: 10. The V gene's germline CDR1 is SGHTS and CDR2 YDEGEE. The CDR3 runs to 18 residues. This chain's CDR3 is CASSSTQRDRGPYNEQFF. The CDR3, as DNA: TGTGCCAGCAGCAGCACCCAACGGGACAGGGGGCCCTACAATGAGCAGTTCTTC.

This chain joins TRBV28 and TRBJ2-5, with 9 bases that match TRBD1. Trimming at V came to 3 bases and at J to 4 bases, leaving 6 bases not matched to a gene. The germline V gene encodes CDR1 MDHEN and CDR2 SYDVKM. This CDR3 comprises 15 residues. This CDR3 reads CASSLRRQGVETQYF. CDR3 nucleotide sequence: TGTGCCAGCAGTTTGAGGCGACAGGGGGTAGAGACCCAGTACTTC. Supplemented by reference TRBV28 and TRBJ2-5, the full variable domain reads DVKVTQSSRYLVKRTGEKVFLECVQDMDHENMFWYRQDPGLGLRLIYFSYDVKMKEKGDIPEGYSVSREKKERFSLILESASTNQTSMYLCASSLRRQGVETQYFGPGTRLLVL.

V is TRBV30 and J is TRBJ1-5, with unresolved D. The ends were cut back, 0 bases at V and 0 bases at J, with 9 bases in the middle. Per germline, CDR1 GTSNPN and CDR2 SVGIG (reference sequence). The CDR3 spans 15 residues. Here the CDR3 reads CAWSVLSSSNQPQHF. CDR3 nucleotides: TGTGCCTGGAGTGTCTTAAGTAGTAGCAATCAGCCCCAGCATTTT.

This clone occurred a few times. The V call is TRBV27, the J call TRBJ1-6, with TRBD1 as a possible D gene (6 bases). Trimming pared 6 bases from V and 8 bases from J, leaving 14 bases between. The CDR3 extends over 14 amino acids. Per the germline V gene, CDR1 is MNHEY and CDR2 is SMNVEV (reference sequence). The DNA of the CDR3 is TGTGCCAGCAGGCCGGGGGGCAGTTATTCACCCCTCCACTTT. This sequence encodes CASRPGGSYSPLHF.

Only a few counts were recorded for this clone. The chain employs TRBV10-1 and TRBJ2-1; the match to TRBD2 covers 8 bases. The CDR3 extends over 16 amino acids. V shed 6 bases and J 9 bases; nucleotides not matched to a gene: 16. Germline V gives CDR1 WNHNN, CDR2 SYGVQD (reference sequence). As DNA, the CDR3 is TGCGCCAGCAGCGATGGGGGGACTAGACGGCGCACTGAGCAGTTCTTC. Amino acids: CASSDGGTRRRTEQFF.

The chain uses TRBV2 and TRBJ1-5, with D possibly TRBD1 on 6 matching bases. The CDR3 extends over 15 amino acids. Per the germline V gene, CDR1 is SNHLY and CDR2 is FYNNEI. V was clipped by 9 bases and J by 2 bases, with 17 bases between them. The CDR3 loop reads CASLEQGGRNQPQHF. CDR3 bases: TGTGCCAGTCTGGAACAGGGCGGGCGCAATCAGCCCCAGCATTTT. Based on the CDR3 plus reference TRBV2 and TRBJ1-5, the full variable domain is EPEVTQTPSHQVTQMGQEVILRCVPISNHLYFYWYRQILGQKVEFLVSFYNNEISEKSEIFDDQFSVERPDGSNFTLKIRSTKLEDSAMYFCASLEQGGRNQPQHFGDGTRLSIL.

This clone was observed a handful of times. V gene TRBV9 combines with J gene TRBJ1-4; D is unclear. The CDR3 consists of 17 residues. Germline assignment: CDR1 SGDLS and CDR2 YYNGEE. Trimming shortened V by 4 bases and J by 0 bases, and 16 bases separated the two germline ends. This CDR3 reads CASSLGAVHATNEKLFF. CDR3 nucleotides: TGTGCCAGCAGCCTCGGCGCGGTACATGCAACTAATGAAAAACTGTTTTTT.

This chain joins TRBV9 and TRBJ2-5; no clear D. The CDR3 spans 15 residues. V was cut by 4 bases and J by 2 bases, with 15 bases left in between. CDR1 is SGDLS, CDR2 YYNGEE, per germline. Written as DNA, the CDR3 is TGTGCCAGCAGCCCCCGACCAAACTATCAAGAGACCCAGTACTTC. Translating it yields CASSPRPNYQETQYF.

This clone was detected a few times. This chain uses TRBV15 with TRBJ1-1, with D maybe TRBD1 (5 bases). CDR1 LNHNV and CDR2 YYDKDF come from the germline V gene (reference sequence). The CDR3 has 14 residues. V lost 3 bases to trimming and J lost 4 bases, with 12 bases between them. This chain's CDR3 is CATSREGLSTEAFF. The CDR3 nucleotides are TGTGCCACCAGCAGGGAGGGGTTAAGCACTGAAGCTTTCTTT. The variable domain in full, with the rest retrieved from reference TRBV15 and TRBJ1-1, is DAMVIQNPRYQVTQFGKPVTLSCSQTLNHNVMYWYQQKSSQAPKLLFHYYDKDFNNEADTPDNFQSRRPNTSFCFLDIRSPGLGDTAMYLCATSREGLSTEAFFGQGTRLTVV.

The chain carries TRBV15 and TRBJ2-6; D gene unclear. Germline-derived CDR1 and CDR2 are LNHNV and YYDKDF (reference sequence). V was cut by 0 bases and J by 2 bases, with 8 bases left in between. CDR3 length equals 16 residues. CDR3 region: CATSRDLAPGANVLTF. DNA for the CDR3: TGTGCCACCAGCAGAGATTTAGCCCCTGGGGCCAACGTCCTGACTTTC.

This clone was detected once. V usage is TRBV29-1 and J usage is TRBJ2-6; a weak D match, TRBD2 (5 bases). Germline values: CDR1 SQVTM, CDR2 ANQGSEA. This CDR3 comprises 13 residues. V lost 4 bases and J 2 bases, leaving 6 bases between the germline ends. CDR3: CSVGRTGANVLTF. CDR3 DNA sequence: TGCAGCGTTGGGAGGACTGGGGCCAACGTCCTGACTTTC. The complete variable domain, with remaining parts taken from reference TRBV29-1 and TRBJ2-6, reads SAVISQKPSRDICQRGTSLTIQCQVDSQVTMMFWYRQQPGQSLTLIATANQGSEATYESGFVIDKFPISRPNLTFSTLTVSNMSPEDSSIYLCSVGRTGANVLTFGAGSRLTVL.

The rearrangement joins TRBV19 to TRBJ1-3, with 8 bases aligning to TRBD1. This CDR3 comprises 14 residues. Germline CDR1 reads LNHDA; CDR2 reads SQIVND (reference sequence). Trimming cost V 7 bases and J 2 bases; bases outside gene matches: 4. The CDR3: CASKLDRAGNTIYF. Written as DNA, the CDR3 is TGTGCCAGTAAGCTGGACAGGGCTGGAAACACCATATATTTT.

The CDR3 DNA sequence: TGTGCCAGTAGTTACCAGCGGTACTACGAGCAGTACTTC. This translates into CASSYQRYYEQYF. This chain connects TRBV19 to TRBJ2-7; the D gene is possibly TRBD2 (5 bases). Looked up from germline, CDR1 is LNHDA and CDR2 is SQIVND (reference sequence). The CDR3 loop spans 13 amino acids. Trimming left V 5 bases short and J 3 bases short, with 11 bases between.

The chain is built from TRBV6-5 and TRBJ2-1; D unresolved. Trimming cost V 5 bases and J 0 bases, with 8 bases left between them. The CDR3 consists of 14 residues. The germline gives CDR1 MNHEY, CDR2 SVGAGI. The CDR3 nucleotides are TGTGCCAGCAGTCTTTTCAGCTCCTACAATGAGCAGTTCTTC. As protein: CASSLFSSYNEQFF.

The chain recombines TRBV5-6 with TRBJ1-2; 7 bases fit TRBD1. This CDR3 comprises 13 residues. Looked up from germline, CDR1 is SGHDT and CDR2 is YYEEEE. Trimming removed 2 bases from V and 3 bases from J; junction bases left unmatched: 1. DNA of the CDR3: TGTGCCAGCAGCTTTGGGACAGACTATGGCTACACCTTC. It translates to CASSFGTDYGYTF. Complete variable domain (other parts from reference TRBV5-6 and TRBJ1-2): DAGVTQSPTHLIKTRGQQVTLRCSPKSGHDTVSWYQQALGQGPQFIFQYYEEEERQRGNFPDRFSGHQFPNYSSELNVNALLLGDSALYLCASSFGTDYGYTFGSGTRLTVV.

The chain joins TRBV30 to TRBJ2-1, with 7 bases lining up with TRBD2. Germline loops: CDR1 GTSNPN, CDR2 SVGIG (reference sequence). Trimming cost V 1 base and J 6 bases; bases outside gene matches: 3. The CDR3 length is 13 residues. The CDR3 DNA follows: TGTGCCTGGAGTGAGGGCGGGGGCAATGAGCAGTTCTTC. Its protein is CAWSEGGGNEQFF.

This clone was seen a few times. The chain has TRBV11-2 and TRBJ2-1, with 8 bases that match TRBD2. The CDR3 is 16 amino acids. Germline trimming cut 8 bases from V and 3 bases from J; bases unmatched to any gene: 12. CDR1 SGHAT and CDR2 FQNNGV come from the germline V gene. The CDR3 DNA follows: TGTGCCAGCTCGTCGAGACTAGCGAGAAACTACAATGAGCAGTTCTTC. It codes for CASSSRLARNYNEQFF.

The chain uses TRBV5-1 and TRBJ2-7; TRBD1 aligns across 10 bases. The V segment lost 4 bases and the J segment 5 bases; nucleotides outside the gene matches: 6. The germline gives CDR1 SGHRS, CDR2 YFSETQ. CDR3 size: 14 residues. The CDR3 DNA sequence: TGCGCCAGCAGCCCGGGACAGGGGAGCGACGAGCAGTACTTC. This translates into CASSPGQGSDEQYF.

This rearrangement joins TRBV18 to TRBJ2-5; no definite D call. V was pared by 1 base and J by 5 bases, with 5 bases between. Germline loops: CDR1 KGHSH, CDR2 LQKENI. CDR3 size: 12 residues. CDR3 protein: CASSPLRETQYF. The CDR3 coding sequence is TGTGCCAGCTCACCACTGAGGGAGACCCAGTACTTC.

This clone was seen just once. The chain carries TRBV3-1 (or the pseudogene TRBV3-2) and TRBJ2-1; a possible D gene is TRBD2 (5 bases). Between the trimmed V and J ends, which lost 4 bases and 2 bases, there was a span of 12 bases. CDR3 length equals 15 residues. Germline V CDR1 and CDR2: LGHDT, YNNKEL (reference sequence). The CDR3, as DNA: TGTGCCAGCAGCCGAGATAGCGCTACCTACAATGAGCAGTTCTTC. Protein product: CASSRDSATYNEQFF.

This chain uses TRBV5-5 with TRBJ2-1; TRBD2 aligns across 9 bases. Germline V gene lookup returns CDR1 SGHKS and CDR2 YYEKEE (reference sequence). The CDR3 loop spans 15 amino acids. The trim removed 4 bases at V and 6 bases at J, leaving 8 bases unmatched. The CDR3 loop is CASSPRLAGSNEQFF. The CDR3 DNA sequence: TGTGCCAGCAGCCCTAGGCTAGCGGGATCCAATGAGCAGTTCTTC.

V usage is TRBV10-3 and J usage is TRBJ2-7; weak D call: TRBD2 (6 bases). The V and J ends lost 8 bases and 6 bases respectively, with 17 bases between them. The CDR3 is 13 amino acids. Germline V CDR1 and CDR2: ENHRY, SYGVKD. CDR3 sequence (DNA): TGTGCCATCGGGGCGGAGGGAGAAGGCGAGCAGTACTTC. Translating gives CAIGAEGEGEQYF.

This chain links TRBV6-5 with TRBJ2-7, with a possible D match to TRBD2 (5 bases). Germline V gene lookup returns CDR1 MNHEY and CDR2 SVGAGI. Trimming left V 4 bases short and J 3 bases short, with 10 bases between. This CDR3 has 13 amino acids. The CDR3 DNA sequence: TGTGCCAGCAGTTTAGGCGGGTACTACGAGCAGTACTTC. Amino acid sequence: CASSLGGYYEQYF.

This chain uses TRBV3-1 (or the pseudogene TRBV3-2) with TRBJ2-7, with a weak D call TRBD2 (7 bases). Germline CDR1 reads LGHDT; CDR2 reads YNNKEL (reference sequence). Trimming removed 4 bases from V and 2 bases from J, with 12 bases in between. The length of the CDR3 is 14 residues. CDR3 coding DNA: TGTGCCAGCAGCCGGGGGGGCGGACCCTACGAGCAGTACTTC. Encoded protein: CASSRGGGPYEQYF.

V is TRBV5-1 and J is TRBJ2-7; D may be TRBD2 (5 bases). CDR3 length: 14 residues. Germline CDR1 is SGHRS and CDR2 is YFSETQ. The V gene lost 0 bases and the J gene lost 2 bases, with 9 bases spanning the gap. The CDR3 coding sequence is TGCGCCAGCAGCTTGGAGGGAGCCACCTACGAGCAGTACTTC. This sequence encodes CASSLEGATYEQYF.

The genes are TRBV30 and TRBJ1-6; the D is unclear. CDR1 and CDR2 from the germline V gene are GTSNPN and SVGIG (reference sequence). The V gene lost 7 bases and the J gene lost 2 bases, with 15 bases spanning the gap. This CDR3 has 15 amino acids. The CDR3 loop is CALATEGTYNSPLHF. The CDR3 nucleotides read TGTGCCTTAGCCACTGAGGGTACCTATAATTCACCCCTCCACTTT.

This chain connects TRBV6-5 to TRBJ2-2; TRBD1 is a possible D gene (6 bases). V shed 10 bases and J shed 0 bases, with 15 bases lying between them. This CDR3 is 15 amino acids long. CDR1 is MNHEY and CDR2 is SVGAGI in the germline V gene. The CDR3 sequence is CATGGLDSNTGELFF. The CDR3 DNA reads as TGTGCCACTGGGGGCCTGGACTCGAACACCGGGGAGCTGTTTTTT.